Below, 3 T cell receptor beta chains from the same sample are listed, as sequenced in a study of blood T cell repertoires in COVID-19. TCRdb keeps only in-frame clones here, not all; method: immunoSEQ multiplex PCR. Of some 200,000 clones listed, around 80% are singletons. The source material was peripheral blood. The receptors stem from a human donor with acute or convalescent COVID-19. The donor label of this sample is uncertain.

The chain links TRBV5-1 to TRBJ2-5; 8 bases match TRBD2. The CDR3 has 17 amino acids. J was trimmed by 5 bases and V by 4 bases; bases with no gene match: 16. CDR1 is SGHRS and CDR2 is YFSETQ in the germline V gene. The CDR3 reads CASSAWVSGRGMETQYF. CDR3 nucleotide sequence: TGCGCCAGCAGCGCATGGGTGAGCGGGAGAGGGATGGAGACCCAGTACTTC.

This clone appeared a single time. The rearrangement uses TRBV7-9 and TRBJ1-4; weak D call: TRBD1 (6 bases). This CDR3 is 14 amino acids long. V lost 5 bases, J lost 6 bases, and 13 bases lay in between. CDR1 SEHNR and CDR2 FQNEAQ come from the germline V gene (reference sequence). In DNA form, the CDR3 reads TGTGCCAGCAGCCTGACAGGTTGGGATGAAAAACTGTTTTTT. Translating it yields CASSLTGWDEKLFF.

The J gene is TRBJ1-5, the V gene TRBV19; 7 nucleotides agree with TRBD1. Trimming removed 1 base from V and 4 bases from J; junction bases left unmatched: 4. The length of the CDR3 is 15 residues. CDR1 and CDR2 from the germline V gene are LNHDA and SQIVND (reference sequence). CDR3 nucleotides: TGTGCCAGTAGTATAGCGGACAGGAGAAATCAGCCCCAGCATTTT. This encodes CASSIADRRNQPQHF.